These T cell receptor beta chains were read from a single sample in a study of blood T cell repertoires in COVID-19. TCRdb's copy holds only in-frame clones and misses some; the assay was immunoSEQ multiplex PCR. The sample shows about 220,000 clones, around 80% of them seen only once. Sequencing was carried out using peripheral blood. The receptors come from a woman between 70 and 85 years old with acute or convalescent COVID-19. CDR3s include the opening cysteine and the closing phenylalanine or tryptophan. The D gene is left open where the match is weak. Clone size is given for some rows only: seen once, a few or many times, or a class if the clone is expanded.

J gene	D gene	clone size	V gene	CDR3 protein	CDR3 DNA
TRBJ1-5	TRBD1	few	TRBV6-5	CAIQRDSLSNQPQHF	TGTGCCATTCAACGGGACAGCCTAAGCAATCAGCCCCAGCATTTT
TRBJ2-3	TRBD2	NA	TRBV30	CAWTLAGGRGTQYF	TGTGCCTGGACCCTAGCGGGGGGCCGGGGTACGCAGTATTTT
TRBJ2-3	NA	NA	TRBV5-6	CASSLAQAYRTDTQYF	TGTGCCAGCAGCTTGGCCCAGGCTTACCGCACAGATACGCAGTATTTT
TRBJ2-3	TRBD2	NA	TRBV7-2	CASSLVPSGGDGQYF	TGTGCCAGCAGCTTAGTACCTAGCGGGGGGGACGGGCAGTATTTT
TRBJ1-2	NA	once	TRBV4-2	CASSQQLGASYGYTF	TGTGCCAGCAGCCAGCAATTAGGGGCTTCTTATGGCTACACCTTC
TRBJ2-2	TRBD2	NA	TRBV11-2	CASSLLGLAGGTGELFF	TGTGCCAGCAGTCTCCTCGGCCTAGCGGGGGGTACCGGGGAGCTGTTTTTT
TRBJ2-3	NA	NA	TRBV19	CASSISSDTQYF	TGTGCCAGTAGTATATCATCAGATACGCAGTATTTT
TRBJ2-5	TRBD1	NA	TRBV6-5	CASSRTGDRTQYF	TGTGCCAGCAGTCGGACAGGGGACCGGACCCAGTACTTC
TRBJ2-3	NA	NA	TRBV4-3	CASSQEWAQGTTDTQYF	TGCGCCAGCAGCCAAGAATGGGCGCAGGGAACCACAGATACGCAGTATTTT
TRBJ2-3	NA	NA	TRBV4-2	CASSPLGTPTSTDTQYF	TGTGCCAGCAGCCCCCTCGGGACACCGACTAGCACAGATACGCAGTATTTT
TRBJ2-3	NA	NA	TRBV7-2	CASSTYTDTQYF	TGTGCCAGCAGTACTTACACAGATACGCAGTATTTT
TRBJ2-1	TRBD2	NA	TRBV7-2	CASNPSGGSNEQFF	TGTGCCAGCAACCCTAGCGGGGGAAGCAATGAGCAGTTCTTC
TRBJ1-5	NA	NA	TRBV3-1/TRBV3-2	CASSQGLDQPQHF	TGTGCCAGCAGCCAAGGGTTAGATCAGCCCCAGCATTTT
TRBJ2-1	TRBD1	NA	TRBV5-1	CASSFDRGSGNEQFF	TGCGCCAGCAGCTTCGACAGGGGAAGCGGCAATGAGCAGTTCTTC
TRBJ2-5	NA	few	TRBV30	CAWSKRERETQYF	TGTGCCTGGTCGAAAAGGGAGAGGGAGACCCAGTACTTC
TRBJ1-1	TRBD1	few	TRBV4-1	CASSQRTGIDDTEAFF	TGCGCCAGCAGCCAAAGGACAGGGATAGACGACACTGAAGCTTTCTTT
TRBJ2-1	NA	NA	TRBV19	CAAKGGRGHNEQFF	TGTGCCGCAAAGGGGGGGCGAGGACACAATGAGCAGTTCTTC
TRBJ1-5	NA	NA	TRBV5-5	CASSFSGNQPQHF	TGTGCCAGCAGCTTTTCAGGCAATCAGCCCCAGCATTTT
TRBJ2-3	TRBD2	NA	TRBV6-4	CASRAASGGVTDTQYF	TGTGCCAGCCGTGCGGCGAGCGGGGGAGTCACAGATACGCAGTATTTT
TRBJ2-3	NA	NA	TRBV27	CASSLSHRFSTDTQYF	TGTGCCAGCAGTTTATCGCACAGATTTAGCACAGATACGCAGTATTTT
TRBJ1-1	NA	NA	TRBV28	CASSGGIEAFF	TGTGCCAGCAGTGGGGGGATTGAAGCTTTCTTT
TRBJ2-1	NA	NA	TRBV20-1	CSASLGPEQFF	TGCAGTGCTTCACTTGGGCCGGAGCAGTTCTTC
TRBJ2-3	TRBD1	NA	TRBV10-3	CAISGRGQFTDTQYF	TGTGCCATCAGTGGAAGGGGGCAGTTCACAGATACGCAGTATTTT
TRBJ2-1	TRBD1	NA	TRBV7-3	CASSPDRGLYNEQFF	TGTGCCAGCAGTCCGGACAGGGGGCTCTACAATGAGCAGTTCTTC
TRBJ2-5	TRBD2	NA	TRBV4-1	CASSLGTSGGETQYF	TGCGCCAGCAGCCTCGGGACTAGCGGGGGAGAGACCCAGTACTTC
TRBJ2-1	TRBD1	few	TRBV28	CASGLGGSHNEQFF	TGTGCCAGCGGCTTAGGGGGCAGCCACAATGAGCAGTTCTTC
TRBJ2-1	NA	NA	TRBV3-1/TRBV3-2	CASSQDLPGYNEQFF	TGTGCCAGCAGCCAAGATCTCCCAGGTTACAATGAGCAGTTCTTC
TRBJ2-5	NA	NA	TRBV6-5	CASSYSRFQETQYF	TGTGCCAGCAGTTACTCGAGATTCCAAGAGACCCAGTACTTC
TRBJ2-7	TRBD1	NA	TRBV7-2	CASSLGRQGANYEQYF	TGTGCCAGCAGCTTAGGCCGACAGGGGGCTAACTACGAGCAGTACTTC
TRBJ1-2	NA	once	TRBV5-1	CASSLDIRNYGYTF	TGCGCCAGCAGCTTGGACATTCGAAACTATGGCTACACCTTC
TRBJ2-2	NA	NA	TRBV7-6	CASSLAQGGELFF	TGTGCCAGCAGCTTAGCGCAGGGCGGGGAGCTGTTTTTT
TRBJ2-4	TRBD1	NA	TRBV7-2	CASSRDRGTKNIQYF	TGTGCCAGCAGCCGGGACAGGGGAACCAAAAACATTCAGTACTTC
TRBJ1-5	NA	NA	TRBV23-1	CASSQSGRGTEQPQHF	TGCGCCAGCAGTCAATCAGGTAGGGGAACCGAGCAGCCCCAGCATTTT
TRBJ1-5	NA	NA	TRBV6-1	CASSELPGGQPQHF	TGTGCCAGCAGTGAACTCCCGGGGGGCCAGCCCCAGCATTTT
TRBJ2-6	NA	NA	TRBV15	CATSRDPLPGTPSGANVLTF	TGTGCCACCAGCAGAGATCCCCTTCCGGGGACACCCTCTGGGGCCAACGTCCTGACTTTC
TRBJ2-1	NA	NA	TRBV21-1	CASCICNEQFF	TGTGCCAGCTGTATTTGCAATGAGCAGTTCTTC
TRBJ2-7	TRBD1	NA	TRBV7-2	CASSLGQGGDEQYF	TGTGCCAGCAGCCTCGGACAGGGGGGCGACGAGCAGTACTTC
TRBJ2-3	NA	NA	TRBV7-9	CASSSQAGVEDTQYF	TGTGCCAGCAGCTCCCAGGCAGGGGTGGAAGATACGCAGTATTTT
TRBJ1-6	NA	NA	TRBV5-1	CASSSSGGGNSPLHF	TGCGCCAGCAGCTCTAGTGGGGGGGGGAATTCACCCCTCCACTTT
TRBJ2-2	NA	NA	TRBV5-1	CASSLRLVKAGELFF	TGCGCCAGCAGCTTGAGGCTAGTAAAGGCCGGGGAGCTGTTTTTT
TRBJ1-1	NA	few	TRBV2	CASSGAALNTEAFF	TGTGCCAGCAGTGGGGCCGCACTGAACACTGAAGCTTTCTTT
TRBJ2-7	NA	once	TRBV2	CASTEGGVSSSYEQYF	TGTGCCAGCACGGAAGGGGGTGTATCCTCATCCTACGAGCAGTACTTC
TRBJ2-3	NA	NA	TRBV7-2	CASSLVGGPSSTDTQYF	TGTGCCAGCAGCTTAGTGGGGGGACCTTCTAGCACAGATACGCAGTATTTT
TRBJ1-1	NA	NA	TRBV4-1	CASSQEGASRTEAFF	TGCGCCAGCAGCCAAGAAGGTGCCTCGCGGACTGAAGCTTTCTTT
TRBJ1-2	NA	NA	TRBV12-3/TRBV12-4	CASSDYSYGYTF	TGTGCCAGCAGCGACTATAGCTATGGCTACACCTTC
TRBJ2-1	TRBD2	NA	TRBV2	CATKDLAGVYNEQFF	TGTGCCACCAAAGACCTAGCGGGGGTCTACAATGAGCAGTTCTTC
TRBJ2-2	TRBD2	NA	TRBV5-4	CASSAGGGHTGELFF	TGTGCCAGCAGCGCCGGCGGGGGGCACACCGGGGAGCTGTTTTTT
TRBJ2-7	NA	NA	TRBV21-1	CASSNGDRASSYEQYF	TGTGCCAGCAGCAACGGGGACAGAGCAAGCTCCTACGAGCAGTACTTC
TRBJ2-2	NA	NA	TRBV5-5	CASLLGGRQGDTGELFF	TGTGCCAGCCTCTTGGGTGGCCGGCAGGGTGACACCGGGGAGCTGTTTTTT
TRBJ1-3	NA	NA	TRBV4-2	CASSQAPGSGNTIYF	TGTGCCAGCAGCCAAGCACCGGGCTCTGGAAACACCATATATTTT